A selection of T cell receptor beta chains follows, all from one sample in a study of yellow fever vaccine responses in identical twins. TCRdb re-called the RT-PCR reads through MiXCR, storing one row per CDR3 protein. In the table there are thousands of distinct CDR3 sequences, 75% to 85% of which are singletons. Sequencing was performed on T cells from blood (PBMCs), unsorted or a sorted subset (not recorded which), taken before or after yellow fever vaccination (not recorded which). The source is a young woman who received the yellow fever vaccine. Both conserved end residues are trimmed from each CDR3. D genes are given only for firm matches. Rows give clone size only sometimes, using once, few, many, or a class for an expanded clone.

>NA|TRBV9|NA|TRBJ2-1
ASSEPAGREQF
>NA|TRBV7-6|TRBD2|TRBJ2-2
ASSPKGLAGGTGELF
>few|TRBV12-3/TRBV12-4|TRBD1|TRBJ2-1
ASRAQGRDNEQF
>NA|TRBV2|NA|TRBJ2-3
ASTDGLITDTQY
>NA|TRBV7-7|TRBD2|TRBJ2-7
ASSPTSGRPAEQY
>NA|TRBV11-2|NA|TRBJ1-2
ASSLEMDNYGYT
>few|TRBV4-1|TRBD1|TRBJ1-5
ASSQLQGISQPQH
>once|TRBV13|NA|TRBJ1-1
AGAPPGLMVNTEAF
>NA|TRBV10-3|TRBD1|TRBJ1-2
AIRGDRNDNYGYT
>NA|TRBV13|TRBD1|TRBJ1-5
ASGQGGDSFSQPQH
>NA|TRBV20-1|NA|TRBJ1-5
SARDGESFSNQPQH
>NA|TRBV6-4|NA|TRBJ2-3
ASSDGAGAGDTQY
>NA|TRBV7-9|NA|TRBJ1-1
ASRGGITEAF
>NA|TRBV9|NA|TRBJ1-1
ASSVGSENTEAF
>NA|TRBV13|TRBD2|TRBJ2-4
ASSPRLAGENIQY
>NA|TRBV11-2|NA|TRBJ2-5
ASSPSDGRSETQY
>NA|TRBV5-1|TRBD1|TRBJ1-5
ASSSTGGNQPQH
>NA|TRBV2|TRBD2|TRBJ2-7
ASSELAGPTYEQY
>NA|TRBV5-6|NA|TRBJ2-7
ASSLYYEQY
>NA|TRBV5-1|TRBD1|TRBJ2-1
ASSWGQGGPTDEQF
>NA|TRBV12-2|NA|TRBJ2-1
ASRLRIRGTGRNEQF
>NA|TRBV19|NA|TRBJ1-5
ASSILPGAVNQPQH
>NA|TRBV28|TRBD1|TRBJ2-7
ASSPLGTGTFEQY
>NA|TRBV4-1|TRBD2|TRBJ2-1
ASSTRGGSGIINEQF
>once|TRBV11-2|NA|TRBJ1-3
ASSLPGPGAQNTIY
>NA|TRBV11-2|TRBD1|TRBJ2-7
ASSLGGQGIDEQY
>once|TRBV7-3|NA|TRBJ1-1
ASSLINGDAF
>NA|TRBV19|TRBD1|TRBJ2-1
ASTVGTGVYNEQF